The 31 T cell receptor beta chains reported below all come from one sample, sequenced in a study of metastatic and nonmetastatic thyroid tumors. TCRdb re-analyzed the PCR reads through MiXCR. The data show fewer than 13,000 clones, roughly 12% seen once. There were no patients who had received any treatment before thyroid surgery. Sequencing used blood. These receptors originate from a female donor with papillary thyroid cancer or a benign thyroid nodule (not recorded which). Some clones in this sample may be carry-over from other donors' samples.

This clone was picked up many times. CDR3 nucleotides: TGCAGTGCTAGTCGCGGGAGGGCTAGGTCCGGGGAGCTGTTTTTT. It translates to CSASRGRARSGELFF. The V call is TRBV20-1, the J call TRBJ2-2, with 9 bases identical to TRBD2. This CDR3 has 15 amino acids. Germline V gene sequence: CDR1 DFQATT, CDR2 SNEGSKA (reference sequence). Trimming at V came to 3 bases and at J to 6 bases, leaving 8 bases not matched to a gene.

This clone has only a few counts. CDR3 loop: CATRTELTEAFF. The CDR3 nucleotides read TGTGCCACACGGACAGAGCTGACTGAAGCTTTCTTT. The V and J genes are TRBV2 and TRBJ1-1; D is possibly TRBD1 (6 bases). The CDR3 covers 12 residues. V was cut by 10 bases and J by 5 bases, with 14 bases left in between. Germline lookup yields CDR1 SNHLY and CDR2 FYNNEI. The whole variable domain, filled in from reference TRBV2 and TRBJ1-1, reads EPEVTQTPSHQVTQMGQEVILRCVPISNHLYFYWYRQILGQKVEFLVSFYNNEISEKSEIFDDQFSVERPDGSNFTLKIRSTKLEDSAMYFCATRTELTEAFFGQGTRLTVV.

By share of the sample, this clone is medium-sized. V is TRBV27 and J is TRBJ1-2; D remains ambiguous. The V and J ends lost 3 bases and 8 bases respectively, with 19 bases between them. The CDR3 consists of 15 residues. CDR1 and CDR2 (germline): MNHEY, SMNVEV (reference sequence). Written as DNA, the CDR3 is TGTGCCAGCAGTTTGGTCGGAACGGGAACAAAGGGCTACACCTTC. Protein sequence: CASSLVGTGTKGYTF.

In its sample, this clone was seen many times. This chain uses TRBV6-1 with TRBJ1-2; 9 bases are shared with TRBD1. This CDR3 spans 13 amino acids. Germline assignment: CDR1 MNHNS and CDR2 SASEGT. V gave up 8 bases and J gave up 2 bases; unmatched junction bases: 3. The CDR3 sequence: CASVGTGNYGYTF. The CDR3 nucleotides are TGTGCCAGCGTCGGGACAGGGAACTATGGCTACACCTTC.

This clone was seen many times. V is TRBV7-9 and J is TRBJ1-3; 8 bases match TRBD1. This CDR3 comprises 19 residues. The germline gives CDR1 SEHNR, CDR2 FQNEAQ (reference sequence). Trimming cost V 2 bases and J 0 bases; bases outside gene matches: 12. CDR3 amino acids: CASSLLLGFQGASGNTIYF. The CDR3 DNA sequence: TGTGCCAGCAGCTTACTTCTTGGGTTCCAGGGGGCCTCTGGAAACACCATATATTTT.

At least ten counts were recorded for this clone. V and J are TRBV2 and TRBJ1-1; tentative D call: TRBD1 (5 bases). This CDR3 contains 17 residues. Per the germline V gene, CDR1 is SNHLY and CDR2 is FYNNEI. Deletions cut 5 bases from V and 5 bases from J, with 24 bases between. As DNA, the CDR3 is TGTGCCAGCAGTTCCAAGCTGGTTGTCAGGGATAAAACTGAAGCTTTCTTT. Translated: CASSSKLVVRDKTEAFF. Complete variable domain (other parts from reference TRBV2 and TRBJ1-1): EPEVTQTPSHQVTQMGQEVILRCVPISNHLYFYWYRQILGQKVEFLVSFYNNEISEKSEIFDDQFSVERPDGSNFTLKIRSTKLEDSAMYFCASSSKLVVRDKTEAFFGQGTRLTVV.

This clone has at least ten counts. The rearrangement uses TRBV15 and TRBJ2-5; D might be TRBD1 or TRBD2, each matching 5 bases. The CDR3 extends over 16 amino acids. Per germline, CDR1 LNHNV and CDR2 YYDKDF (reference sequence). Trimming removed 0 bases from V and 5 bases from J, with 16 bases in between. The CDR3 reads CATSRDRVGTVETQYF. CDR3 in DNA: TGTGCCACCAGCAGAGATCGGGTCGGGACGGTGGAGACCCAGTACTTC.

As concerns this clone: Germline is not matched at one junction end, which may reflect a read error. The gene calls are TRBV6-2 or TRBV6-3 and TRBJ1-1; 9 nucleotides match TRBD1. Germline V gives CDR1 MNHEY, CDR2 SVGEGT. The length of the CDR3 is 15 residues. The chain's CDR3 is CASGYGGTGYTEAFF. The CDR3 region has the DNA TGTGCCAGCGGTTACGGCGGGACAGGGTACACTGAAGCTTTCTTT.

This clone showed up many times. V is TRBV4-2 and J is TRBJ2-3; D is perhaps TRBD2 (6 bases). The germline V gene has CDR1 LGHNA and CDR2 YNFKEQ. The CDR3 has 17 amino acids. V lost 4 bases and J lost 2, with 19 bases in between. The CDR3 reads CASSLGYSGQNTDTQYF. For the CDR3, the DNA is TGTGCCAGCAGCCTGGGCTATAGCGGCCAAAACACAGATACGCAGTATTTT.

This clone occurred many times. The V and J genes are TRBV5-5 and TRBJ2-1; D is perhaps TRBD1 (6 bases). The CDR3 covers 12 residues. The germline V gene has CDR1 SGHKS and CDR2 YYEKEE (reference sequence). V was shortened by 6 bases and J by 9 bases, with 13 bases between the two germline ends. DNA for the CDR3: TGTGCCAGCACCCTCACAGGGACTGAGCAGTTCTTC. Its protein product is CASTLTGTEQFF.

In its sample, this clone is medium-sized. The CDR3 region has the DNA TGTGCCAGCAGTGAGCTAAACCAAAACTATGGCTACACCTTC. Protein: CASSELNQNYGYTF. This chain uses TRBV6-1 with TRBJ1-2; D is ambiguous. Germline V gene sequence: CDR1 MNHNS, CDR2 SASEGT. Between the trimmed V and J ends, which lost 3 bases and 2 bases, there was a span of 10 bases. This CDR3 region has 14 residues.

This clone was recorded at least ten times. It may be a read error: a sequence one base away is much more abundant. V and J are TRBV6-1 and TRBJ2-3, with D perhaps matching TRBD1 (5 bases). The CDR3 runs to 16 residues. Germline V lookup: CDR1 MNHNS, CDR2 SASEGT. CDR3 sequence reads: CAGSISPDRHTDTQYF. The DNA for the CDR3 is TGTGCCGGCAGTATCTCTCCCGACAGACACACAGATACGCAGTATTTT.

This CDR3 reads CASSPLAGDTGELFF. For the CDR3, the DNA is TGTGCCAGCAGCCCCCTAGCGGGGGACACCGGGGAGCTGTTTTTT. The chain uses TRBV3-1 and TRBJ2-2; 10 bases are shared with TRBD2. Germline loops: CDR1 LGHDT, CDR2 YNNKEL (reference sequence). J gave up 3 bases and V 4 bases, and 2 bases lay outside the gene matches. The CDR3 runs 15 residues.

This clone was counted ten times or more. This chain uses TRBV14 with TRBJ2-7; either TRBD1 or TRBD2 may fit D (5 bases each). The ends were cut back, 3 bases at V and 4 bases at J, with 28 bases in the middle. The CDR3 is 19 residues long. CDR1 SGHDN and CDR2 FVKESK come from the germline V gene. This CDR3 is CASSQSPLGRRKLPYEQYF. CDR3 nucleotide sequence: TGTGCCAGCAGCCAGTCTCCCCTGGGACGCAGAAAGCTGCCTTACGAGCAGTACTTC.

This clone was recorded once. The chain links TRBV7-2 to TRBJ2-3; 9 bases are shared with TRBD2. This CDR3 region has 15 residues. Germline CDR1 SGHTA, CDR2 FQGNSA. The V segment lost 4 bases and the J segment 4 bases; nucleotides outside the gene matches: 6. The CDR3 loop is CASSSGLASADTQYF. The CDR3 DNA is TGTGCCAGCAGCTCCGGACTAGCGTCCGCAGATACGCAGTATTTT.

This clone rates as medium-sized. The V and J genes are TRBV11-2 and TRBJ2-7, with D perhaps being TRBD1 or TRBD2 (5 bases each). The CDR3 length is 14 residues. Germline-derived CDR1 and CDR2 are SGHAT and FQNNGV. The germline V and J ends were trimmed by 0 bases and 3 bases, with 9 bases remaining between them. The CDR3 is CASSLEGPNYEQYF. CDR3 DNA sequence: TGTGCCAGCAGCTTAGAGGGACCAAACTACGAGCAGTACTTC.

This clone was picked up many times. This chain connects TRBV14 to TRBJ1-5; 9 bases align to TRBD1. The J segment lost 5 bases and the V segment lost 0 bases, leaving 14 bases of the junction unmatched. Germline V gene sequence: CDR1 SGHDN, CDR2 FVKESK. This CDR3 region has 19 residues. CDR3: CASSQDCGQGIEWDQPQHF. DNA of the CDR3: TGTGCCAGCAGCCAAGATTGTGGACAGGGGATAGAGTGGGATCAGCCCCAGCATTTT.

This clone was observed many times. This chain links TRBV4-2 with TRBJ2-3, with TRBD2 matching 11 bases. The CDR3 is 16 residues long. Germline values: CDR1 LGHNA, CDR2 YNFKEQ. After removal of 0 bases from V and 5 bases from J, the junction contained 4 bases not matched to a gene. In nucleotides, the CDR3 is TGTGCCAGCAGCCAAGATCCGACTAGCGGGGTAGATACGCAGTATTTT. Translation: CASSQDPTSGVDTQYF.

By sample share, this clone is medium-sized. The rearrangement links TRBV12-3 or TRBV12-4 to TRBJ1-1; D is perhaps TRBD1 (5 bases). The CDR3 is made up of 16 amino acids. Trimming removed 3 bases at V and 3 bases at J, with 17 bases between. In DNA, the CDR3 is TGTGCCAGCAGTTTTCTGGCAGGGATGAAGGACACTGAAGCTTTCTTT. It specifies CASSFLAGMKDTEAFF.

Relative to its sample, this clone is medium-sized. The CDR3 sequence is CASSQAGARSEQFF. The CDR3 bases are TGTGCCAGCAGTCAGGCGGGGGCGCGGAGTGAGCAGTTCTTC. This chain connects TRBV27 to TRBJ2-1; tentative D call: TRBD2 (7 bases). Between the trimmed V and J ends, which lost 5 bases and 9 bases, there was a span of 17 bases. The CDR3 covers 14 residues. Per the germline V gene, CDR1 is MNHEY and CDR2 is SMNVEV (reference sequence).

In its sample, this clone was seen many times. CDR3 sequence reads: CASSSSMGGARDTQYF. The CDR3 DNA reads as TGTGCCAGCAGTTCGTCTATGGGTGGTGCCCGAGATACGCAGTATTTT. The chain has TRBV4-2 and TRBJ2-3; D gene unclear. The CDR3 runs to 16 residues. Germline CDR1 is LGHNA and CDR2 is YNFKEQ. The V end lost 6 bases, the J end lost 5 bases, and 21 bases lay between the germline ends.

This clone was seen ten or more times. The chain couples TRBV5-1 to TRBJ1-1; D gene ambiguous. V lost 4 bases and J lost 7, with 14 bases in between. The CDR3 has 13 amino acids. The germline V gene encodes CDR1 SGHRS and CDR2 YFSETQ. DNA for the CDR3: TGCGCCAGCAGCCCCACGGGGAGCATTGAAGCTTTCTTT. This gives the protein CASSPTGSIEAFF.

This clone appeared many times. The chain joins TRBV11-1 to TRBJ2-6; possible D gene TRBD1, 6 bases. V dropped 2 bases and J dropped 0 bases, with 17 bases sitting between them. Germline V gene sequence: CDR1 SGHAT, CDR2 FQDESV (reference sequence). The CDR3 extends over 19 amino acids. The CDR3: CASSLRGDRTISGANVLTF. CDR3 coding DNA: TGTGCCAGCAGCTTACGGGGCGACAGGACCATCTCTGGGGCCAACGTCCTGACTTTC.

This clone was found a few times. The J gene is TRBJ2-2, the V gene TRBV5-1, with D unclear. With 6 bases removed from V and 0 bases from J, the gap between germline ends came to 9 bases. The CDR3 runs to 14 residues. Per germline, CDR1 SGHRS and CDR2 YFSETQ. CDR3 sequence (DNA): TGCGCCAGCATCTTTTACACGAACACCGGGGAGCTGTTTTTT. Its translation: CASIFYTNTGELFF.

By proportion, this clone is medium-sized (0.01 to 0.1%). The gene calls are TRBV12-3 or TRBV12-4 and TRBJ1-1, with a weak D call TRBD1 (5 bases). Trimming pared 6 bases from V and 6 bases from J, leaving 20 bases between. CDR3 size: 15 residues. The CDR3 loop reads CASSSGTAGIAEAFF. CDR3 nucleotide sequence: TGTGCCAGCAGCTCCGGGACGGCAGGGATCGCTGAAGCTTTCTTT.

V is TRBV4-3 and J is TRBJ1-5; D not certain. Germline CDR1 and CDR2: LGHNA and YSLEER. This CDR3 has 13 amino acids. V was trimmed by 2 bases and J by 9 bases, leaving 11 bases between them. CDR3 coding DNA: TGCGCCAGCAGCCAATCCCCCGGGATGCCCCAGCATTTT. It specifies CASSQSPGMPQHF.

This clone has ten or more counts. This sequence joins TRBV6-5 and TRBJ2-1; D is unresolved. Trimming cost V 0 bases and J 9 bases, with 12 bases left between them. This CDR3 spans 14 amino acids. Germline V gene lookup returns CDR1 MNHEY and CDR2 SVGAGI. The CDR3 coding sequence is TGTGCCAGCAGTTACTCAGGTACCACCGGTGAGCAGTTCTTC. This codes for CASSYSGTTGEQFF.

This clone was detected only once. The gene calls are TRBV12-3 or TRBV12-4 and TRBJ2-4; D is unclear. The CDR3 covers 15 residues. With 4 bases removed from V and 0 bases from J, the gap between germline ends came to 10 bases. The DNA for the CDR3 is TGTGCCAGCAGTTCACAGTCTTTAGCCAAAAACATTCAGTACTTC. The encoded protein is CASSSQSLAKNIQYF.

Within the sample, this clone is medium-sized. J is TRBJ2-1 and V is TRBV11-2; 9 bases are shared with TRBD1. V shed 1 base, J shed 7 bases, and the junction held 2 bases outside the gene matches. CDR3 size: 14 residues. Germline CDR1 and CDR2: SGHAT and FQNNGV. CDR3 nucleotide sequence: TGTGCCAGCAGCTTAGGGACAGGGGCAAATGAGCAGTTCTTC. This gives the protein CASSLGTGANEQFF.

This clone was detected ten times or more. This chain connects TRBV7-6 to TRBJ2-2, with 7 bases lining up with TRBD2. Losses at the gene ends were 2 bases for V and 2 bases for J; bases not matched to a gene: 8. CDR3 length: 17 amino acids. Germline CDR1 SGHVS, CDR2 FNYEAQ. The CDR3 protein is CASSLRLRELNTGELFF. CDR3 sequence (DNA): TGTGCCAGCAGCTTAAGGTTGCGGGAGCTTAACACCGGGGAGCTGTTTTTT.

This clone was found a few times. At one of its ends the junction is not consistent with the germline gene, which may arise from a read error. This chain links TRBV6-1 with TRBJ1-1; D possibly corresponds to TRBD1 (5 bases). Per germline, CDR1 MNHNS and CDR2 SASEGT. This CDR3 spans 13 amino acids. The CDR3 region has the DNA TGTGCCAGCTCACTTGGCGACGCCCGGGGCAGATCCTTT. Encoded protein: CASSLGDARGRSF.